This T cell receptor beta chain was sequenced during a study of control samples from healthy donors and cancer patients. CDR3 size: 12 residues. Germline-derived CDR1 and CDR2 are SGHDT and YYEEEE. V shed 4 bases and J shed 6 bases, with 11 bases lying between them. In this sample, this clone turned up once. Libraries were prepared by immunoSEQ multiplex PCR; TCRdb keeps only in-frame clonotypes and omits some of them. This sample yields 150,000 or so clones, of which 94% are seen a single time; under 15% belongs to the top ten. This TCR was sampled from a middle-aged man in good health. What was sequenced was blood. This chain links TRBV5-6 with TRBJ2-7; D call uncertain. CDR3 bases: TGTGCCAGCAGCGTAAGGTTCGGCGAGCAGTACTTC. Translating it yields CASSVRFGEQYF. The whole variable domain, remainder taken from reference TRBV5-6 and TRBJ2-7, is DAGVTQSPTHLIKTRGQQVTLRCSPKSGHDTVSWYQQALGQGPQFIFQYYEEEERQRGNFPDRFSGHQFPNYSSELNVNALLLGDSALYLCASSVRFGEQYFGPGTRLTVT.